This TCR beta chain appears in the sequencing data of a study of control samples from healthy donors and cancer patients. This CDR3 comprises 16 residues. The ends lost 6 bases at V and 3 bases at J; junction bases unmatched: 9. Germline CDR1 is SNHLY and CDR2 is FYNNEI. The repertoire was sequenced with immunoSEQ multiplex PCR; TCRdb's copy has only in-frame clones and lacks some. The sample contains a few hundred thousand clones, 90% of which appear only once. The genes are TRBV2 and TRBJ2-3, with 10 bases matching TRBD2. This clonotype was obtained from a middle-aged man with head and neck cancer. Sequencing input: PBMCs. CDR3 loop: CASRLSGRAGTDTQYF. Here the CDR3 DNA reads TGTGCCAGCAGATTAAGCGGGAGGGCCGGGACAGATACGCAGTATTTT.